The sequence of this TCR beta chain was determined in a study of shared clonotypes between healthy human individuals. V lost 3 bases and J 2 bases, leaving 11 bases between the germline ends. Germline V CDR1 and CDR2: GTSNPN, SVGIG (reference sequence). The CDR3 is 14 amino acids. Clones were sequenced by immunoSEQ multiplex PCR, and TCRdb holds only the in-frame ones, with some missing. The table includes 85,000 to 100,000 clones, 68% detected once. The sequenced sample consisted of memory CD8+ T cells sorted from blood. Sample subset: CD45RO+ cells pooled with CCR7-negative TemRA cells. The V gene is TRBV30, the J gene TRBJ1-3; D remains ambiguous. The sequence was collected from a man aged 25-40 years in good health. In DNA, the CDR3 is TGTGCCTGGAGCCGCGTTACAACTGGAAACACCATATATTTT. This translates into CAWSRVTTGNTIYF.